This TCR beta chain was documented in a study of OX40 agonist ivuxolimab in advanced cancers. Across the study: Dosing consisted of intravenous ivuxolimab at 0.01 to 10 mg/kg every 2 weeks. Males comprised around 78% of the group, whose mean age was about 60 years (range roughly 20 to 85).

Germline V gives CDR1 SGHKS, CDR2 YYEKEE (reference sequence). V lost 4 bases and J lost 0, with 11 bases in between. The CDR3 is made up of 15 amino acids. As to this clone: Its matching antigen is unknown.

Study findings and constraints: Clones of CD4+ and CD8+ blood T cells grew by week 6 at doses of 0.1 to 3.0 mg/kg.

TCRdb's table, derived via immunoSEQ multiplex PCR, lists solely in-frame clones and lacks some. The sample includes fewer than 85,000 clones, 75% to 95% of them seen just once. The sequence derives from an adult with an advanced solid tumor such as melanoma, head and neck, liver or kidney cancer. The source material was CD4+ or CD8+ T cells sorted from blood, sampled in a trial of the OX40 agonist ivuxolimab. The chain couples TRBV5-5 to TRBJ2-1; D is perhaps TRBD2 (5 bases). The CDR3 is CASSPAVFSYNEQFF. CDR3 nucleotide sequence: TGTGCCAGCAGCCCAGCGGTTTTCTCCTACAATGAGCAGTTCTTC.